This T cell receptor beta chain comes out of a study of blood T cell repertoires in COVID-19 (dated by TCRdb to the early 2020s). Concerning the study at large: Collaborator samples came from the United States, Italy and Spain and covered acute and convalescent phases of COVID-19. Sample metadata almost always included a de-identified subject ID, COVID-19 status, age in years and sex. A freely available public database, intended as a resource for researchers studying the immune response to SARS-CoV-2, is where the repertoires were released. Samples came from the ongoing ImmuneRACE study (first 160 participants) plus 1,254 subjects from 6 global collaborators. Subjects who had been exposed to COVID-19, were actively infected with it, or had recovered from it provided the deeply sampled blood TCRbeta repertoires that made up the dataset. HLA class I and class II types, where available, came from metadata supplied by the sample provider rather than from assay-based typing. The prospective study material was composed of cDNA or gDNA derived from T cells, B-cell-depleted T cells, or PBMCs.

Whole blood was collected in K2EDTA tubes by collaborating institutions according to the institutions' own protocols. For TCRbeta analysis, collaborators shipped samples as frozen whole blood, isolated PBMCs, or DNA extracted from either of those sample types. TCRbeta CDR3 regions were amplified from genomic DNA using the immunoSEQ Assay, a bias-controlled multiplex PCR. In the authors' own workflow: The number of nucleated cells in each sample was estimated by amplification of reference gene primers within the assay. Sequence reads were collapsed and filtered to measure the absolute abundance of every unique TCRbeta CDR3 rearrangement. For each sample, productive Simpson clonality was calculated by taking the square root of Simpson's diversity index across productive rearrangements. In TCRdb, the immuneACCESS table is reduced to in-frame sequences with V and J assigned. These tables do not hold every clone; where another copy was compared, an unresolved V gene accounts for under half, and the others remain unexplained. That table gives V, J and clone size, and the DNA gave D and trimming. The sample table records about 240,000 clones; around 83% of these occur just once. Together, the top ten hold around 12% of the sample.

General findings and caveats noted by the study authors: Clinical and demographic metadata were provided uncurated, with the amount varying by source and participant.

The CDR3 runs 14 residues from the cysteine to the phenylalanine. Here the CDR3 DNA is all that survives: 42 bases in frame from base 1. According to the germline V gene, CDR1 reads MNHEY and CDR2 reads SVGEGT. The germline V end is reduced by 3 bases and the J end by 2 bases; junction bases left unmatched: 1. As to this clone: Its cognate antigen has yet to be identified. The record has no base qualities; no much larger clone is one base away.

Sample: peripheral blood. The V and J segments used are TRBV6-2 or TRBV6-3 and TRBJ1-2, and 9 junction bases match TRBD1. This clonotype was obtained from a woman aged 55-70 years with active or convalescent COVID-19. The CDR3 sequence is CASSYTGGNYGYTF. The sequenced DNA is TGTGCCAGCAGTTATACAGGGGGCAACTATGGCTACACCTTC.